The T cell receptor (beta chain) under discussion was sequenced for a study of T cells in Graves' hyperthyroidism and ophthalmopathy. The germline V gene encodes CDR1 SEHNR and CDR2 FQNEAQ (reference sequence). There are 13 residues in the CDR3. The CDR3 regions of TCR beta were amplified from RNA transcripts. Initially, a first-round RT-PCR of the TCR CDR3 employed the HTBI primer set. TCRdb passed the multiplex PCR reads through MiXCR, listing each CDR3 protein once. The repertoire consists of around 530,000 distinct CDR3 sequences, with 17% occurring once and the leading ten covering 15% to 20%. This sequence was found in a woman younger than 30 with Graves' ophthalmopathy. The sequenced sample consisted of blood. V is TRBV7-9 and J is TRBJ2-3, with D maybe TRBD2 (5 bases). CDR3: CATDWGATDTQYF. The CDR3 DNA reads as TGTGCGACGGACTGGGGAGCCACAGATACGCAGTATTTT.